This T cell receptor (beta chain) came from a study of PD-1 blockade in classical Hodgkin lymphoma. Across the study: Patients got intravenous nivolumab 3 mg/kg every 2 weeks. Study-wide results and limits: A significant rise in TCR diversity by C4D1 was seen for CD4+ but not CD8+ cells. Reports described newly diagnosed patients as having lower baseline TCR diversity than healthy donors.

This sample's time point: cycle 4 day 1 (C4D1), after 5 to 7 weeks of nivolumab. Following autologous stem cell transplantation, relapse occurred in every patient, and exposure to brentuximab vedotin varied. Comments on this clone: What it binds is unknown.

The CDR3 consists of 14 residues. Germline V gene sequence: CDR1 LNHDA, CDR2 SQIVND (reference sequence). J lost 4 bases, V lost 5 bases, and 6 bases had no gene match. Some clones are missing from TCRdb's copy, which holds only in-frame ones; the method was immunoSEQ multiplex PCR. The sample has roughly 8,000 clones, approximately 88% seen once. This sample comprised peripheral blood mononuclear cells (PBMCs), obtained before the fourth cycle of nivolumab. This chain connects TRBV19 to TRBJ1-2; 8 bases are a match to TRBD1. This TCR derives from a human donor with classical Hodgkin lymphoma. CDR3: CASSLTGEFYGYTF. CDR3 DNA: TGTGCCAGTAGTCTGACAGGGGAATTCTATGGCTACACCTTC.